These T cell receptor beta chains were read from a single sample in a study of blood T cell repertoires in COVID-19. Repertoires were generated with immunoSEQ multiplex PCR, while TCRdb's copy carries only in-frame clones and drops some. Among about 62,000 clones listed, around nine tenths were seen once. The sequenced material came from peripheral blood. These receptors were taken from a man in his 70s with acute or convalescent COVID-19. Each CDR3 is given without its conserved first and last residue. The D gene is left open where the match is weak.

CDR3aa: ASSGTDNSPLH
len: 11
j_gene: TRBJ1-6
v_gene: TRBV5-1
d_gene: .

CDR3aa: ASSSGGLNEKLF
len: 12
j_gene: TRBJ1-4
v_gene: TRBV5-1
d_gene: TRBD1

CDR3aa: ASSSLGQGSTDTQY
len: 14
j_gene: TRBJ2-3
v_gene: TRBV5-6
d_gene: TRBD1

CDR3aa: SVERGRGVDNEQF
len: 13
j_gene: TRBJ2-1
v_gene: TRBV29-1
d_gene: TRBD2

CDR3aa: ASSEQGDRNSPLH
len: 13
j_gene: TRBJ1-6
v_gene: TRBV10-2
d_gene: .

CDR3aa: ASSILGDRGSRGYGYT
len: 16
j_gene: TRBJ1-2
v_gene: TRBV19
d_gene: TRBD1

CDR3aa: AWSVSRFHRDWTPGANVLT
len: 19
j_gene: TRBJ2-6
v_gene: TRBV30
d_gene: .

CDR3aa: ASSSFIVNTEAF
len: 12
j_gene: TRBJ1-1
v_gene: TRBV28
d_gene: .

CDR3aa: ASSSRRTGATTEAF
len: 14
j_gene: TRBJ1-1
v_gene: TRBV19
d_gene: TRBD1

CDR3aa: ASSRDTGANVLT
len: 12
j_gene: TRBJ2-6
v_gene: TRBV7-3
d_gene: .

CDR3aa: ASSDPAYEQY
len: 10
j_gene: TRBJ2-7
v_gene: TRBV6-1
d_gene: .

CDR3aa: ASSVGVNEKLF
len: 11
j_gene: TRBJ1-4
v_gene: TRBV9
d_gene: .

CDR3aa: ASSHVSGQTSYEQY
len: 14
j_gene: TRBJ2-7
v_gene: TRBV3-1/TRBV3-2
d_gene: TRBD1